The sequence of this TCR beta chain was determined in a study of vaccination and CD4 T cells after COVID-19. This clonotype was seen a few times. What it recognizes is unknown. Sequence data for DNA of cultured CD4+ T cells were generated by the Oncomine TCR Beta short-read assay. TCRdb re-called the PCR reads with MiXCR, one entry per CDR3 protein. Altogether 7,600 or so distinct CDR3 sequences are present, approximately 50% being singletons, with the ten largest covering 22%. CDR1 MNHEY and CDR2 SMNVEV come from the germline V gene (reference sequence). V was pared by 6 bases and J by 6 bases, with 21 bases between. The CDR3 sequence is 15 residues long. Treatment reported: roughly 10-day PBMC culture with coronavirus spike peptide pools or control peptides (ViraFEST assay).

The sequenced sample was CD4+ T cells from blood, cultured in vitro. The chain employs TRBV27 and TRBJ2-7, with D hard to call. This receptor was taken from a human donor who had recovered from COVID-19. CDR3 bases: TGTGCCAGCAGCACATCCGCCGCGACTCGAGGCGAGCAGTACTTC. Translation: CASSTSAATRGEQYF.